This TCR beta chain was identified during a study of blood T cell repertoires in COVID-19. The study recruited people aged roughly 18 to 95 years across some 23 US areas. Two negative PCRs, clearance, or symptom resolution had been documented for recovered Cohort 3 donors. How the authors handled the data: Reference gene primer amplification yielded estimated nucleated cell counts. Libraries were prepared by immunoSEQ multiplex PCR; TCRdb keeps only in-frame clonotypes and omits some of them. For V, J and clone size, that table is used; D and trimming come from the DNA. Among about 330,000 clones, about 87% were seen once, and the ten largest hold roughly 5.3%. V was cut by 1 base and J by 1 base, with 17 bases left in between. The CDR3 is 18 residues long. CDR1 SEHNR and CDR2 FQNEAQ come from the germline V gene (reference sequence).

The V gene is TRBV7-9, the J gene TRBJ1-5; TRBD1 is a possible D gene (6 bases). Sequencing was performed on PBMCs or T cells enriched from blood (not recorded which). The TCR was taken from a woman in her thirties who had recovered from COVID-19. The CDR3, as DNA: TGTGCCAGCAGCTTAGGTGGGCGGGGGGGCCCAAGCAATCAGCCCCAGCATTTT. This translates into CASSLGGRGGPSNQPQHF.